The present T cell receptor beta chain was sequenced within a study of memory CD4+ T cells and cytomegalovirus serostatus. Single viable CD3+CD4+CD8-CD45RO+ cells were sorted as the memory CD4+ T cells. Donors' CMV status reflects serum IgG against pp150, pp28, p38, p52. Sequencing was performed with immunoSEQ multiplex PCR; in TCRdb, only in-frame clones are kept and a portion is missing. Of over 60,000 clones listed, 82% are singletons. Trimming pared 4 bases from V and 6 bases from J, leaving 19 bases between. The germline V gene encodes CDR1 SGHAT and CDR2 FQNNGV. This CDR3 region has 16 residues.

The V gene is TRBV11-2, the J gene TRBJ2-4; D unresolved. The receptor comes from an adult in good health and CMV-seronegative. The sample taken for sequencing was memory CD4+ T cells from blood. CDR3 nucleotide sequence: TGTGCCAGCAGCTCCCGCCCCCAGGCTGTCGGAAACATTCAGTACTTC. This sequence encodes CASSSRPQAVGNIQYF.